The next 4 T cell receptor beta chains were all read from a single sample in a study of shared clonotypes between healthy human individuals. Profiled with immunoSEQ multiplex PCR; TCRdb holds only in-frame clones, not every one. The sample holds some 2,500,000 clones; roughly 93% are singletons and the top ten take roughly 0.36%. The sequenced sample was naive CD4+ T cells from PBMCs. Subset: CD45RA+ positively selected. The receptor source for this set is a man younger than 35 in good health. Some clones in this sample may be carry-over from other donors' samples.

This chain connects TRBV9 to TRBJ2-1; a possible D gene is TRBD1 (6 bases). CDR1 and CDR2 (germline): SGDLS, YYNGEE. This CDR3 is 13 amino acids long. Between the trimmed V and J ends, which lost 0 bases and 9 bases, there was a span of 10 bases. The CDR3: CASSVVGGGEQFF. For the CDR3, the DNA is TGTGCCAGCAGCGTAGTTGGGGGCGGTGAGCAGTTCTTC.

This rearrangement joins TRBV30 to TRBJ2-6; D possibly uses TRBD1 or TRBD2 (5 bases each). There are 18 residues in the CDR3. The germline V gene has CDR1 GTSNPN and CDR2 SVGIG (reference sequence). Trimming shortened V by 4 bases and J by 2 bases, and 21 bases separated the two germline ends. The DNA for the CDR3 is TGTGCCTGGATAAATAGTTATCCGGGGCGGACTGGGGCCAACGTCCTGACTTTC. Translated, it gives CAWINSYPGRTGANVLTF.

The rearrangement links TRBV27 to TRBJ2-4; D tentatively fits TRBD1 or TRBD2 (6 bases each). Trimming pared 4 bases from V and 5 bases from J, leaving 21 bases between. The CDR3 spans 17 residues. Germline V gives CDR1 MNHEY, CDR2 SMNVEV (reference sequence). This chain's CDR3 is CASSSNSRGVPQNIQYF. CDR3 nucleotide sequence: TGTGCCAGCAGTTCAAACTCAAGGGGGGTGCCCCAAAACATTCAGTACTTC.

This chain joins TRBV7-2 and TRBJ2-2; D not certain. Trimming took 6 bases from V and 7 from J, leaving 18 bases between them. CDR1 and CDR2 (germline): SGHTA, FQGNSA. The CDR3 contains 15 residues. The CDR3 region is CASSNYLGLGGELFF. Here the CDR3 DNA reads TGTGCCAGCAGTAACTATCTAGGGCTTGGCGGGGAGCTGTTTTTT.